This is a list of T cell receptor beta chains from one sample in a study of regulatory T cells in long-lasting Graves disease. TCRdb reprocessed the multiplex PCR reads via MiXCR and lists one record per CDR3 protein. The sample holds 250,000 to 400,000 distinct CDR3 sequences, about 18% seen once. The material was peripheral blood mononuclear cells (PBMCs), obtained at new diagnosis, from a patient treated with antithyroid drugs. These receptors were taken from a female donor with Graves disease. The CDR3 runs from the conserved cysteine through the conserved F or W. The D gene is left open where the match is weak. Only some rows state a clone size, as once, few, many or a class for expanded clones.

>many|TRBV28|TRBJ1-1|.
TGTGCCAGCAGTTTAGACGGTAGGGACACTGAGGCTTTCTTT
CASSLDGRDTEAFF
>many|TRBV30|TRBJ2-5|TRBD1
TGTGCCTGGAGTGCAGGGGGCCCCGAGACCCAGTACTTC
CAWSAGGPETQYF
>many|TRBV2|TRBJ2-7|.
TGTGCCAGCAGTGAAGCGCTGGTCTTCTCCTACGAGCAGTACTTC
CASSEALVFSYEQYF
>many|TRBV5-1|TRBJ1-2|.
TGCGCCAGCAGCCAGGGGAACCCAGGAGTCTATGGCTACACCTTC
CASSQGNPGVYGYTF
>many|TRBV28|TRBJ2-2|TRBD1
TGTGCCAGCAGTTTAGGATTAATGACAGGGGTACCCGGGGAGCTGTTTTTT
CASSLGLMTGVPGELFF
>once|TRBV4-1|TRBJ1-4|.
TGCGCCAGCAGCCAAGACGAGGGAACAGGGCGGGAAAAACTGTTTTTT
CASSQDEGTGREKLFF
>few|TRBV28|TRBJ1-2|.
TGTGCCAGCAGTTTCGGGGGGTACTATGGCTACACCTTC
CASSFGGYYGYTF
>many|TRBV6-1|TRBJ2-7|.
TGTGCCAGCGGGCTAGCTCCTGGGGAGCAGTACTTC
CASGLAPGEQYF
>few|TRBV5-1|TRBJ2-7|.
TGCGCCAGCAGCTTGCGAGCCGACGAGCAGTACTTC
CASSLRADEQYF
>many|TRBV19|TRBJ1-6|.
TGTGCCAGTAGTATCCGCATGTCTGATAATTCACCCCTCCACTTT
CASSIRMSDNSPLHF
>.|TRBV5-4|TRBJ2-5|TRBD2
TGTGCCAGCAGCTTGGCAGTTAGCGGGTCTCAAGAGACCCAGTACTTC
CASSLAVSGSQETQYF
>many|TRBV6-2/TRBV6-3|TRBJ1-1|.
TGTGCCAGCAGTTACTCGATATACGTTAACACTGAAGCTTTCTTT
CASSYSIYVNTEAFF
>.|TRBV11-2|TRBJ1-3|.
TGTGCCAGCAGCTTAGCGGTGGTCCGCTCTGGAAACACCATATATTTT
CASSLAVVRSGNTIYF
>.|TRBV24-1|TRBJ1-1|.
TGTGCCACCAGTGATTTGCAGGACACTGAAGCTTTCTTT
CATSDLQDTEAFF
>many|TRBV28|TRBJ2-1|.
TGTGCCACCAACAAACTAGTGCGGGCGAATGAGCAGTTCTTC
CATNKLVRANEQFF
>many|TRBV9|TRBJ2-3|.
TGTGCCAGCAGGCCCTGGACGGGAGACGAAGATACGCAGTATTTT
CASRPWTGDEDTQYF
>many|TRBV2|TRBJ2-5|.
TGTGCCAGCAGTGAACCCCTGTACCAAGAGACCCAGTACTTC
CASSEPLYQETQYF
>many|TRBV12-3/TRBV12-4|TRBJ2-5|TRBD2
TGTGCCAGCTCGCGCAGCGGGAGGGCCCAAGAGACCCAGTACTTC
CASSRSGRAQETQYF
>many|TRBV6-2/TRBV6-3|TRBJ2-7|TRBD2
TGTGCCAGCCGTCCGGGGGGTCGCGGGGCTCGCCCCTACGAGCAGTACTTC
CASRPGGRGARPYEQYF
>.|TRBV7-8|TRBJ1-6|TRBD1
TGTGCCAGCAGCTTGGGTACAGGGGGATCACCCCTCCACTTT
CASSLGTGGSPLHF
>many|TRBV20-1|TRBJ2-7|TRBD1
TGCAGTGCTAACCAATGGACAGGGGGGAGTGAGCAGTACTTC
CSANQWTGGSEQYF
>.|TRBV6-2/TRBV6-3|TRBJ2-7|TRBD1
TGTGCCAGCAGGGGGGGGACAGGGAGAAAGCGCAACGAGCAGTACTTC
CASRGGTGRKRNEQYF
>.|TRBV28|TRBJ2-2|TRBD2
TGTGCCGCTGAAGGGACTAGGAGTAAAACCGGGGAGCTGTTTTTT
CAAEGTRSKTGELFF
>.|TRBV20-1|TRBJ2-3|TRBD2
TGCAGTGCTTATACTTCCGGGACTAGCGGAAGCACAGATACGCAGTATTTT
CSAYTSGTSGSTDTQYF
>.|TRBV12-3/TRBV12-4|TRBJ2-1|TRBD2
TGTGCCAGCACCTTGGGACTAGCGGGATCCTACAATGAGCAGTTCTTC
CASTLGLAGSYNEQFF
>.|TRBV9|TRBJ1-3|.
TGTGCCAGCAGCGTAGCTACCGGCAGGGCTGGAAACACCATATATTTT
CASSVATGRAGNTIYF
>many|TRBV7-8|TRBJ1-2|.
TGTGCCAGCAGCGCAGGTTGGGTTGTTGAGTATGGCTACACCTTC
CASSAGWVVEYGYTF
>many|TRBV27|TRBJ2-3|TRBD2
TGTGCCAGCAGACGACATTTGCGGGAGATGGATACGCAGTATTTT
CASRRHLREMDTQYF
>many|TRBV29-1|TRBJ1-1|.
TGCAGCGTTGAAGACTTGGTGGAGGAAAACACTGAAGCTTTCTTT
CSVEDLVEENTEAFF
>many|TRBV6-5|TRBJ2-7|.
TGTGCCAGCAGTTCTAAAGGGCGCTCCTACGAGCAGTACTTC
CASSSKGRSYEQYF
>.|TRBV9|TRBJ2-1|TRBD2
TGTGCCGGCAGCCAAGGGCTAGCGGGGTACAATGAGCAGTTCTTC
CAGSQGLAGYNEQFF
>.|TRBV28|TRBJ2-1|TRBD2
TGTGCCAGCAGTTTAAGGACTAGCAGTGGGAATGAGCAGTTCTTC
CASSLRTSSGNEQFF
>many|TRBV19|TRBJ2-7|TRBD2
TGTGCCAGTATCAAGCGGGAGTCACACTACGAGCAGTACTTC
CASIKRESHYEQYF
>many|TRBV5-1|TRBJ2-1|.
TGCGCCAGCAGCTTTTTCCCGCAGGGGGGCAATGAGCAGTTCTTC
CASSFFPQGGNEQFF
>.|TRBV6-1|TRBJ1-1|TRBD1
TGTGCCAGCACCTGGACAGGGGCTAGCGCTGAAGCTTTCTTT
CASTWTGASAEAFF
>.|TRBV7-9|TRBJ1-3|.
TGTGCCAGCAGCTCGACGAGCGGCTCTGGAAACACCATATATTTT
CASSSTSGSGNTIYF
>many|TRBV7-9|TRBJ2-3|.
TGTGCCAGCAGCTCACCCCGGCCCCGCACAGATACGCAGTATTTT
CASSSPRPRTDTQYF
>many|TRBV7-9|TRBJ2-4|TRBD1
TGTGCCAGCAGCCCTCAGGGGGCCGGGGACATTCAGTACTTC
CASSPQGAGDIQYF
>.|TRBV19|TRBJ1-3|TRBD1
TGTGCCAGTAGTAAAAGACAGGGGGAAGTCGGAAACACCATATATTTT
CASSKRQGEVGNTIYF
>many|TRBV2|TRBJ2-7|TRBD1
TGTGCCAGCCTTAGAGGGCGGACAGGGTCACCGAGGGAGCAGTACTTC
CASLRGRTGSPREQYF
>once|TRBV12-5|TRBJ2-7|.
TGTGCTAGTGGTTTGGTACCCCAAGGGTACGAGCAGTACTTC
CASGLVPQGYEQYF
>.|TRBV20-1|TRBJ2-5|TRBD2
TGCAGTGCTAGAGATGCGGGACTAGTAGAGGAGACCCAGTACTTC
CSARDAGLVEETQYF
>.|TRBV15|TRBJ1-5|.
TGTGCCACCAGCAGACCCGTGGAACGGAACAATCAGCCCCAGCATTTT
CATSRPVERNNQPQHF
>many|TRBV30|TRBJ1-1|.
TGTGCCTGGAGGGGATTAACAGGGTTGGCTTTCTTT
CAWRGLTGLAFF
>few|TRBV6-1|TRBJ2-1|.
TGTGCCACCGGGACTCTAAAGGTGGATGAGCAGTTCTTC
CATGTLKVDEQFF
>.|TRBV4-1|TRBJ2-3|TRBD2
TGCGCCAGCAGCCAGTACGCACCGACTAGCGGGACCACAGATACGCAGTATTTT
CASSQYAPTSGTTDTQYF
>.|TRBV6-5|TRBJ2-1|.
TGTGCCAGCAGTTCCGGGGGAGATGAGCAGTTCTTC
CASSSGGDEQFF
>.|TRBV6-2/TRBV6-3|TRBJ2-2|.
TGTGCCAGCACCGGAATGACGGGGCCTGGTCTTTTGAACACCGAGGAGCTGTTTTTT
CASTGMTGPGLLNTEELFF